The 25 T cell receptor beta chains below all came from one sample that was sequenced in a study of molecular identifiers for immune sequencing clone quantification. TCRdb redid the calling of the PCR reads with MiXCR, one entry per CDR3 protein. The sample records 490,000 or so distinct CDR3 sequences, about 26% being singletons. Specimen: naive CD8+ T cells from blood, with Jurkat cell RNA spiked in. Subset denoted: FACS-sorted CD8+CD4-CCR7+CD45RA+ naive T cells. These receptors were collected from a human donor in good health. Some libraries in this study had Jurkat cell RNA spiked in.

V is TRBV2 and J is TRBJ2-2; 12 bases align to TRBD2. The germline V gene encodes CDR1 SNHLY and CDR2 FYNNEI. V gave up 8 bases and J gave up 3 bases; unmatched junction bases: 10. The CDR3 is made up of 17 amino acids. The CDR3 DNA is TGTGCCAGCGCCCCGACTAGCGGGAGTCTGTACACCGGGGAGCTGTTTTTT. Translated, it gives CASAPTSGSLYTGELFF.

Note on this clonotype: This could be a read error, since a much larger clone is one nucleotide away. J is TRBJ1-3 and V is TRBV14, with TRBD1 matching 11 bases. The CDR3 loop spans 18 amino acids. The germline CDR1 and CDR2 sequences are SGHDN and FVKESK. In DNA form, the CDR3 reads TGTGCCAGCATCCAAGTAAGGACAGGGGGCGCGAGTGGAAACACCATATATTTT. Translating gives CASIQVRTGGASGNTIYF.

This clonotype has just a few counts. This sequence joins TRBV7-8 and TRBJ1-2; TRBD1 might be the D (5 bases). Trimming removed 1 base at V and 3 bases at J, with 12 bases between. CDR1 and CDR2 from the germline V gene are SGHVS and FQNEAQ. This CDR3 spans 15 amino acids. This chain's CDR3 is CASSLVPREYYGYTF. The CDR3 nucleotides are TGTGCCAGCAGCTTAGTACCCAGGGAGTACTATGGCTACACCTTC.

The chain uses TRBV20-1 and TRBJ2-7; perhaps TRBD2 as D (6 bases). V dropped 0 bases and J dropped 2 bases, with 14 bases sitting between them. The germline V gene encodes CDR1 DFQATT and CDR2 SNEGSKA (reference sequence). CDR3 length: 15 residues. As DNA, the CDR3 is TGCAGTGCTAGAGATCCGACGGAGGGCACCTACGAGCAGTACTTC. Amino acids: CSARDPTEGTYEQYF.

Ten or more counts support this clonotype. The chain has TRBV24-1 and TRBJ1-1; D unresolved. This CDR3 region has 15 residues. Trimming shortened V by 3 bases and J by 3 bases, and 13 bases separated the two germline ends. CDR1 is KGHDR, CDR2 SFDVKD, per germline. The CDR3 bases are TGTGCCACCAGTGATATTCGGGGTGAGGACACTGAAGCTTTCTTT. This translates into CATSDIRGEDTEAFF.

This clonotype was seen a few times. J is TRBJ1-5 and V is TRBV7-9; D gene ambiguous. Trimming pared 5 bases from V and 4 bases from J, leaving 9 bases between. Germline V gene sequence: CDR1 SEHNR, CDR2 FQNEAQ (reference sequence). The CDR3 spans 13 residues. The CDR3 spells CASSPTENQPQHF. In nucleotides, the CDR3 is TGTGCCAGCAGCCCGACCGAAAATCAGCCCCAGCATTTT. The variable domain in full, completed from reference TRBV7-9 and TRBJ1-5, reads DTGVSQNPRHKITKRGQNVTFRCDPISEHNRLYWYRQTLGQGPEFLTYFQNEAQLEKSRLLSDRFSAERPKGSFSTLEIQRTEQGDSAMYLCASSPTENQPQHFGDGTRLSIL.

In its sample, this clonotype was seen many times. This rearrangement joins TRBV29-1 to TRBJ2-4; 7 bases fit TRBD2. From germline, CDR1 is SQVTM and CDR2 ANQGSEA. The V and J ends lost 2 bases and 0 bases, in that order; junction bases with no gene match: 4. The CDR3 spans 15 residues. CDR3 in amino acids: CSVEREGRAKNIQYF. CDR3 in DNA: TGCAGCGTTGAAAGGGAGGGGAGAGCCAAAAACATTCAGTACTTC.

This clonotype was recorded many times. J is TRBJ2-1 and V is TRBV7-2, with D unresolved. Between the trimmed V and J ends, which lost 3 bases and 7 bases, there was a span of 10 bases. CDR1 and CDR2 (germline): SGHTA, FQGNSA. The CDR3 length is 13 residues. CDR3 sequence reads: CASSFMLNNEQFF. The CDR3 bases are TGTGCCAGCAGCTTCATGCTTAATAATGAGCAGTTCTTC.

The rearrangement links TRBV7-9 to TRBJ1-4; TRBD1 matches 10 bases. CDR1 is SEHNR and CDR2 is FQNEAQ in the germline V gene (reference sequence). V lost 4 bases and J lost 7; bases outside the gene matches: 9. The CDR3 is made up of 16 amino acids. Here the CDR3 DNA reads TGTGCCAGCAGCTGGGACAGGGGCGAGTTTTTTGAAAAACTGTTTTTT. It translates to CASSWDRGEFFEKLFF.

The J gene is TRBJ1-1, the V gene TRBV11-2; D remains ambiguous. The CDR3 length is 16 residues. Germline loops: CDR1 SGHAT, CDR2 FQNNGV. V was clipped by 4 bases and J by 11 bases, with 26 bases between them. CDR3 sequence: CASSSETATIPKRAFF. The CDR3 nucleotides are TGTGCCAGCAGCTCCGAGACGGCTACTATTCCCAAGCGGGCTTTCTTT.

With regard to this clonotype: A much bigger clone sits one base away, suggesting this may be a read error. The rearrangement uses TRBV14 and TRBJ2-5; no reliable D call. Germline V gene sequence: CDR1 SGHDN, CDR2 FVKESK. This CDR3 has 15 amino acids. CDR3 nucleotides: TGTGCCAGCAGCGAAGATGCCCTGGGCCCAGAGGCCCAGTACTTC. Translation: CASSEDALGPEAQYF.

A few counts support this clonotype. The chain carries TRBV30 and TRBJ1-5, with D uncertain. CDR1 and CDR2 from the germline V gene are GTSNPN and SVGIG (reference sequence). V dropped 5 bases and J dropped 1 base, with 21 bases sitting between them. The CDR3 loop spans 17 amino acids. As DNA, the CDR3 is TGTGCCTGGTCATCGGGAGACGGGGTGGCAAGCAATCAGCCCCAGCATTTT. Protein product: CAWSSGDGVASNQPQHF.

As to this clonotype: Sequence at one end of the junction differs from germline and may be a read error. The chain couples TRBV7-9 to TRBJ2-7, with 9 bases that match TRBD2. Per germline, CDR1 SEHNR and CDR2 FQNEAQ (reference sequence). The CDR3 sequence is 15 residues long. As DNA, the CDR3 is TGTGCCAGCAGCTACGTAATAGCGGGAGCTTACGTGCAGTACTTC. Residues: CASSYVIAGAYVQYF.

Worth noting for this clonotype: Given a much more abundant clone one base away, this may be a read error. V and J are TRBV13 and TRBJ1-5; no clear D gene. Germline CDR1 reads PRHDT; CDR2 reads FYEKMQ (reference sequence). This CDR3 contains 14 residues. The CDR3 loop reads CASSWSLGNLPQHF. In DNA, the CDR3 is TGTGCCAGCAGCTGGAGTCTCGGGAATCTGCCCCAGCATTTT.

The DNA for the CDR3 is TGTGCCAGCAGCTTTGTGTACCAAGAGACCCAGTACTTC. Protein: CASSFVYQETQYF. The chain combines TRBV5-6 with TRBJ2-5; D is unresolved. V gave up 2 bases and J gave up 0 bases, with 5 bases separating them. This CDR3 is 13 amino acids long. Per the germline V gene, CDR1 is SGHDT and CDR2 is YYEEEE.

In regard to this clonotype: It may be a read error: a sequence one base away is much more abundant. The V gene is TRBV12-5, the J gene TRBJ1-1; weak D call: TRBD1 (5 bases). The germline CDR1 and CDR2 sequences are LGHNT and FRNRAP. This CDR3 comprises 12 residues. The CDR3 region has the DNA TGTGCTAGTGGTTTGGGAGACAGTGAAGCTCTCTTT. This sequence encodes CASGLGDSEALF.

For this clonotype: The final CDR3 position lacks the conserved phenylalanine or tryptophan, pointing to a likely read error. V and J are TRBV13 and TRBJ2-7, with TRBD2 matching over 13 bases. Trimming cost V 3 bases and J 7 bases; bases outside gene matches: 9. The CDR3 totals 16 residues. Germline CDR1 reads PRHDT; CDR2 reads FYEKMQ (reference sequence). The CDR3, as DNA: TGTGCCAGCAGCTTTTTCCAACTAGCGGGAGGGAGGGAGCAGTACCTC. Encoded protein: CASSFFQLAGGREQYL.

The rearrangement links TRBV15 to TRBJ1-1, with D perhaps matching TRBD1 (5 bases). Trimming stripped 0 bases from V and 0 bases from J, with 14 bases between. The CDR3 contains 17 residues. Germline loops: CDR1 LNHNV, CDR2 YYDKDF (reference sequence). The CDR3 sequence is CATSRDRMGRMNTEAFF. In DNA, the CDR3 is TGTGCCACCAGCAGAGATCGAATGGGGCGGATGAACACTGAAGCTTTCTTT.

This clonotype has at least ten counts. The CDR3 protein is CASSDGAISTDTQYF. CDR3 bases: TGTGCCAGCAGTGATGGAGCGATTAGCACAGATACGCAGTATTTT. The chain uses TRBV2 and TRBJ2-3, with D uncertain. This CDR3 region has 15 residues. Germline V lookup: CDR1 SNHLY, CDR2 FYNNEI. V gave up 3 bases and J gave up 0 bases, with 10 bases separating them.

Comments on this clonotype: A much larger clone is a single base away; this may be a read error. The chain couples TRBV30 to TRBJ2-7; 8 bases agree with TRBD1. With V trimmed by 2 bases and J by 6 bases, 3 bases remained unmatched. The CDR3 runs 12 residues. Germline lookup yields CDR1 GTSNPN and CDR2 SVGIG (reference sequence). This CDR3 reads CAWSTGGGEQYF. The CDR3 DNA is TGTGCCTGGAGTACAGGGGGTGGCGAGCAGTACTTC.

This clonotype was counted only a few times. The chain couples TRBV28 to TRBJ2-7; TRBD2 matches at 11 bases. The germline V gene has CDR1 MDHEN and CDR2 SYDVKM. The J segment lost 2 bases and the V segment lost 5 bases, leaving 5 bases of the junction unmatched. The CDR3 extends over 15 amino acids. The CDR3 spells CASSRTSGSPYEQYF. The CDR3 DNA reads TGTGCCAGCAGTAGGACTAGCGGGTCCCCCTACGAGCAGTACTTC.

The chain is built from TRBV29-1 and TRBJ2-7; no clear D. The CDR3 loop spans 13 amino acids. The germline CDR1 and CDR2 sequences are SQVTM and ANQGSEA. The V end was cut by 0 bases, the J end by 3 bases, with 9 bases between. Written as DNA, the CDR3 is TGCAGCGTTGAAGATCAGGTTTACTACGAGCAGTACTTC. It codes for CSVEDQVYYEQYF.

The chain has TRBV3-1 and TRBJ2-1; 11 nucleotides agree with TRBD2. Germline V CDR1 and CDR2: LGHDT, YNNKEL (reference sequence). V shed 6 bases and J 5 bases; nucleotides not matched to a gene: 9. The CDR3 covers 16 residues. The CDR3 DNA reads as TGTGCCAGCAGACCTACTAGCGGGGGCCACAACAATGAGCAGTTCTTC. Protein sequence: CASRPTSGGHNNEQFF.

Ten or more counts support this clonotype. Written as DNA, the CDR3 is TGTGCCAGCAGTAGGACAGGGTCTAGCACAGATACGCAGTATTTT. It codes for CASSRTGSSTDTQYF. This chain links TRBV6-2 or TRBV6-3 with TRBJ2-3, with TRBD1 matching 8 bases. This CDR3 region has 15 residues. Per the germline V gene, CDR1 is MNHEY and CDR2 is SVGEGT. With V trimmed by 5 bases and J by 0 bases, 4 bases remained unmatched.

The chain has TRBV7-9 and TRBJ2-5, with 9 bases identical to TRBD2. Germline V gives CDR1 SEHNR, CDR2 FQNEAQ (reference sequence). The J segment lost 6 bases and the V segment lost 2 bases, leaving 4 bases of the junction unmatched. The CDR3 spans 14 residues. CDR3 nucleotide sequence: TGTGCCAGCAGCTTACTAGCGGGATATCAGACCCAGTACTTC. It codes for CASSLLAGYQTQYF. Variable domain in full (rest from reference TRBV7-9 and TRBJ2-5): DTGVSQNPRHKITKRGQNVTFRCDPISEHNRLYWYRQTLGQGPEFLTYFQNEAQLEKSRLLSDRFSAERPKGSFSTLEIQRTEQGDSAMYLCASSLLAGYQTQYFGPGTRLLVL.